This T cell receptor beta chain was found in a study of post-analysis software for immune sequencing data. Study at large: Recorded subtypes: relapsing-remitting, secondary progressive, progressive-relapsing; some patients unannotated. The study's findings and limits: Elevated frequency relative to controls characterized 4 or 5 TRBV segments in patients, TRBV5-6, TRBV5-1 and TRBV20-1 among them. Controls significantly exceeded multiple sclerosis patients in normalized Chao1 diversity. Batch-matched samples strongly co-clustered by F measure.

Regarding this clonotype: Its antigen is not known.

V was shortened by 4 bases and J by 1 base, with 10 bases between the two germline ends. The CDR3 extends over 14 amino acids. The germline V gene encodes CDR1 SGHDN and CDR2 FVKESK. The TCR beta cDNA libraries contained unique molecular identifiers. cDNA molecules numbering about 470,000 came from about 0.94 to 9.7 million T cells. TCRdb used MiXCR to reprocess the PCR reads, holding one entry per CDR3 protein. This repertoire shows a few hundred thousand distinct CDR3 sequences, 30% to 40% found once; its top ten account for approximately 7.7%. The clonotype was recovered from a girl aged 2 to 9 with multiple sclerosis. Input material: blood. This chain joins TRBV14 and TRBJ2-5, with D possibly matching TRBD2 (6 bases). Here the CDR3 reads CASSPRLVQETQYF. CDR3 nucleotides: TGTGCCAGCAGCCCACGACTAGTCCAAGAGACCCAGTACTTC.